The 25 T cell receptor beta chains below all came from one sample that was sequenced in a study of T cells expressing NK-cell markers. TCRdb reprocessed the 5' RACE reads, with one entry per CDR3 protein and no DNA. This sample's table reports about 410,000 distinct CDR3 sequences. The sequenced sample consisted of blood T cells: a sorted CD56 or NKG2C T cell subset, CD4+ or CD8+ T cells, or bulk PBMC T cells (not recorded which). The receptors here all came from a woman aged 50 to 65 in good health.

The genes are TRBV9 and TRBJ2-7; without DNA, the TCRdb call of TRBD1 cannot be checked. The germline V gene has CDR1 SGDLS and CDR2 YYNGEE. The CDR3 runs 15 residues. The CDR3 sequence: CASSVGTGLSYEQYF.

The chain couples TRBV20-1 to TRBJ2-7; with no DNA, the TCRdb D assignment of TRBD1 cannot be verified. This CDR3 spans 13 amino acids. Germline loops: CDR1 DFQATT, CDR2 SNEGSKA (reference sequence). CDR3 region: CSARGPQGGEQYF.

The V call is TRBV11-3, the J call TRBJ2-2. The CDR3 runs to 13 residues. Germline V gene sequence: CDR1 SGHNT, CDR2 YENEEA. The CDR3 here is CASSLRFGGRLFF.

This chain joins TRBV20-1 and TRBJ2-3; TCRdb designates TRBD2, a call that cannot be tested without DNA. CDR1 is DFQATT, CDR2 SNEGSKA, per germline (reference sequence). The CDR3 consists of 16 residues. CDR3 amino acids: CSARDWVAGRTDTQYF.

The chain is built from TRBV7-9 and TRBJ2-1; as DNA is missing, the TRBD2 call by TCRdb cannot be tested. The CDR3 sequence is 17 residues long. Germline lookup yields CDR1 SEHNR and CDR2 FQNEAQ (reference sequence). CDR3 sequence: CASSPGTSGYSYNEQFF. The complete variable domain, with remaining parts taken from reference TRBV7-9 and TRBJ2-1, reads DTGVSQNPRHKITKRGQNVTFRCDPISEHNRLYWYRQTLGQGPEFLTYFQNEAQLEKSRLLSDRFSAERPKGSFSTLEIQRTEQGDSAMYLCASSPGTSGYSYNEQFFGPGTRLTVL.

V is TRBV11-2 and J is TRBJ2-5. Germline-derived CDR1 and CDR2 are SGHAT and FQNNGV. This CDR3 is 13 amino acids long. The chain's CDR3 is CASSKSSLETQYF.

The chain recombines TRBV4-1 with TRBJ2-2; the TRBD1 assignment by TCRdb is unverifiable without DNA. Looked up from germline, CDR1 is MGHRA and CDR2 is YSYEKL. The length of the CDR3 is 15 residues. The CDR3: CASSQWATDTGELFF.

V gene TRBV12-3 or TRBV12-4 combines with J gene TRBJ1-2; with no DNA, the TCRdb D assignment of TRBD1 cannot be verified. CDR3 length: 14 residues. This CDR3 is CASSGTRDVDGYTF.

The chain is built from TRBV30 and TRBJ1-2; TCRdb reports TRBD1, a call that lacks DNA to check it against. Germline CDR1 and CDR2: GTSNPN and SVGIG (reference sequence). This CDR3 spans 13 amino acids. CDR3: CAWSVWDSYGYTF.

The V call is TRBV10-1, the J call TRBJ2-2. This CDR3 is 13 amino acids long. Looked up from germline, CDR1 is WNHNN and CDR2 is SYGVQD (reference sequence). The CDR3 loop reads CASSDIQAGELFF.

This sequence joins TRBV24-1 and TRBJ2-7; the D call from TCRdb, TRBD2, cannot be confirmed without DNA. CDR1 KGHDR and CDR2 SFDVKD come from the germline V gene. The CDR3 is made up of 11 amino acids. The CDR3 spells CATSATLGQYF.

This chain uses TRBV4-2 with TRBJ2-1; TCRdb's assignment of TRBD2 cannot be checked, as there is no DNA. The germline gives CDR1 LGHNA, CDR2 YNFKEQ. CDR3 size: 20 residues. This CDR3 is CASSQRLHGTSGGQNNEQFF.

The chain has TRBV12-3 or TRBV12-4 and TRBJ1-6. The CDR3 is 16 residues long. The CDR3 is CASSLPGGPDNSPLHF.

The J gene is TRBJ2-1, the V gene TRBV10-3; there is no DNA to check the TCRdb D call of TRBD1. The length of the CDR3 is 14 residues. Germline CDR1 is ENHRY and CDR2 is SYGVKD. CDR3 residues: CAISPDRGRNEQFF.

V and J are TRBV2 and TRBJ1-1; the TCRdb call, TRBD1, lacks DNA for checking. The germline CDR1 and CDR2 sequences are SNHLY and FYNNEI. The CDR3 sequence is 14 residues long. The CDR3 sequence: CASSGGQGRSEAFF.

V and J are TRBV20-1 and TRBJ2-7; TCRdb reports TRBD1, a call that lacks DNA to check it against. Germline-derived CDR1 and CDR2 are DFQATT and SNEGSKA (reference sequence). This CDR3 comprises 18 residues. The CDR3 region is CSARMTGGASGSSYEQYF.

The chain couples TRBV2 to TRBJ2-1; without DNA, the TCRdb call of TRBD2 cannot be checked. CDR3 length equals 12 residues. Germline V lookup: CDR1 SNHLY, CDR2 FYNNEI. CDR3 region: CASSELANEQFF.

The chain joins TRBV5-6 to TRBJ2-1; TCRdb's D call, TRBD1, is unchecked because there is no DNA. Per germline, CDR1 SGHDT and CDR2 YYEEEE. CDR3 length equals 15 residues. The chain's CDR3 is CASSWGQGVYNEQFF.

CDR3 sequence: CSARVVGGRVTDTQYF. The chain couples TRBV20-1 to TRBJ2-3; the D gene TCRdb calls, TRBD2, cannot be checked with no DNA. Germline V gene sequence: CDR1 DFQATT, CDR2 SNEGSKA (reference sequence). The CDR3 totals 16 residues.

V gene TRBV19 combines with J gene TRBJ2-4; TCRdb proposes TRBD1, but this gene call is untestable without DNA. Germline assignment: CDR1 LNHDA and CDR2 SQIVND (reference sequence). The CDR3 totals 15 residues. Here the CDR3 reads CASSPTGISKNIQYF.

The V call is TRBV7-2, the J call TRBJ2-3; with no DNA, the TCRdb D assignment of TRBD2 cannot be verified. This CDR3 contains 16 residues. The germline gives CDR1 SGHTA, CDR2 FQGNSA. The CDR3: CASSLSQGLAGGPQYF.

This chain connects TRBV24-1 to TRBJ2-1; TCRdb selects TRBD1, and the lack of DNA leaves this call unchecked. The CDR3 runs 13 residues. Germline-derived CDR1 and CDR2 are KGHDR and SFDVKD. The CDR3 loop is CATSDLPLREQFF.

The chain has TRBV27 and TRBJ2-6. The length of the CDR3 is 17 residues. CDR1 MNHEY and CDR2 SMNVEV come from the germline V gene (reference sequence). CDR3 amino acids: CASSLRDSVSGANVLTF.

The chain recombines TRBV15 with TRBJ2-2; TCRdb outputs TRBD1, but without DNA this stays unchecked. Looked up from germline, CDR1 is LNHNV and CDR2 is YYDKDF (reference sequence). CDR3 length: 16 residues. The CDR3 here is CATSRGSPRATGELFF.

This chain connects TRBV5-1 to TRBJ2-2; no DNA is available, so the TRBD2 call from TCRdb remains unchecked. The germline V gene has CDR1 SGHRS and CDR2 YFSETQ. This CDR3 is built from 14 residues. CDR3 in amino acids: CASSSWTALEELFF.